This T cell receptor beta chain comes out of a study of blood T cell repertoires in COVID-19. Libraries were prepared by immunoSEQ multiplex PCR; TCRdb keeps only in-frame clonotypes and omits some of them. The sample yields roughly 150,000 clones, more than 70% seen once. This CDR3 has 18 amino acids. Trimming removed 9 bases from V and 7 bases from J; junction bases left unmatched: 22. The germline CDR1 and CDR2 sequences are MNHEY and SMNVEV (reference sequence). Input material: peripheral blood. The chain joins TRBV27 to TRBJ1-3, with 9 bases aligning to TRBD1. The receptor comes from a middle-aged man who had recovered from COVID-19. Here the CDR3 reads CASGAGTGFTLEENTIYF. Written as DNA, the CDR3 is TGTGCCAGTGGCGCCGGGACAGGGTTTACTCTCGAGGAGAACACCATATATTTT.